In this sample, the clone carrying this T cell receptor (beta chain) turned up a few times. The data were taken from a study of CD4 and CD8 cells across lung adenocarcinoma regions. The patients had localized lung adenocarcinoma, a non-small cell subtype. The V end lost 3 bases, the J end lost 7 bases, and 15 bases lay between the germline ends. The CDR3 extends over 13 amino acids. CDR1 is DFQATT and CDR2 is SNEGSKA in the germline V gene (reference sequence). TCRdb redid the calling of the PCR reads with MiXCR, one entry per CDR3 protein. The data contain some 20,000 distinct CDR3 sequences, approximately 52% of them singletons.

Sequenced: CD8+ T cells from the center of a lung tumor. This chain uses TRBV20-1 with TRBJ2-5; D uncertain. The sequence was collected from a female donor with lung adenocarcinoma. The CD4 and CD8 labels of this study may be unreliable. In nucleotides, the CDR3 is TGCAGTGCTAGTCCCGCCGACCATGCGACCCAGTACTTC. It encodes CSASPADHATQYF.